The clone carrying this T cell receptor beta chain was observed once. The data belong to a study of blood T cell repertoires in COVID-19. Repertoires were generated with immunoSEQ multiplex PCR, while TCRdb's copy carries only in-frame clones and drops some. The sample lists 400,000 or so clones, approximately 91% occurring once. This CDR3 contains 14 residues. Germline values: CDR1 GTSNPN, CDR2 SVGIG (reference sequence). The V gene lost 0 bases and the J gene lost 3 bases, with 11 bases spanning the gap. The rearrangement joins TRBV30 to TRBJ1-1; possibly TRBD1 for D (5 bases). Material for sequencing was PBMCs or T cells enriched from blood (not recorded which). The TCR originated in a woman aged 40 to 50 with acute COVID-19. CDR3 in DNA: TGTGCCTGGAGTGTACGATCGGGGGACACTGAAGCTTTCTTT. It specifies CAWSVRSGDTEAFF. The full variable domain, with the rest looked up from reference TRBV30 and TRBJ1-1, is SQTIHQWPATLVQPVGSPLSLECTVEGTSNPNLYWYRQAAGRGLQLLFYSVGIGQISSEVPQNLSASRPQDRQFILSSKKLLLSDSGFYLCAWSVRSGDTEAFFGQGTRLTVV.